The next 24 T cell receptor beta chains were all read from a single sample in a study of cytomegalovirus exposure and HLA in healthy donors. This PCR relied on a set of 60 Vbeta primers and 13 Jbeta primers. Only in-frame clones appear in the TCRdb table, and some are missing; sequencing was by immunoSEQ multiplex PCR. This sample has 150,000 or so clones, with 65% to 70% found just once. What was sequenced was PBMCs. The source of these receptors is a man under 40 in good health and CMV-seropositive.

The V and J genes are TRBV27 and TRBJ1-4, with a possible D match to TRBD1 (5 bases). Germline CDR1 is MNHEY and CDR2 is SMNVEV (reference sequence). Trimming cost V 0 bases and J 7 bases, with 15 bases left between them. This CDR3 comprises 16 residues. The CDR3 bases are TGTGCCAGCAGTTTATCGGGCGGGGCCATTATTGAAAAACTGTTTTTT. Protein product: CASSLSGGAIIEKLFF.

This sequence joins TRBV7-2 and TRBJ1-5; 12 bases are shared with TRBD1. Trimming took 3 bases from V and 6 from J; bases not matched to a gene: 3. The CDR3 spans 15 residues. In germline, CDR1 is SGHTA, CDR2 FQGNSA. CDR3 sequence reads: CASSLGQGAGQPQHF. CDR3 sequence (DNA): TGTGCCAGCAGCTTGGGACAGGGGGCCGGTCAGCCCCAGCATTTT.

The V call is TRBV19, the J call TRBJ2-7, with 8 bases lining up with TRBD2. Germline loops: CDR1 LNHDA, CDR2 SQIVND (reference sequence). V lost 4 bases and J lost 3; bases outside the gene matches: 17. The CDR3 has 18 amino acids. The CDR3 spells CASSTPWVTGRGLYEQYF. CDR3 DNA sequence: TGTGCCAGTAGTACCCCATGGGTAACCGGGAGGGGACTCTACGAGCAGTACTTC.

This clone has only a few counts. V gene TRBV5-8 combines with J gene TRBJ1-5, with 7 bases identical to TRBD1. The V gene end was trimmed by 0 bases and the J gene end by 3 bases; junction bases not matched to a gene: 12. Germline CDR1 SGHTS, CDR2 YDEGEE. The CDR3 loop spans 18 amino acids. The DNA for the CDR3 is TGTGCCAGCAGCTTGGAATGGATGGGGACAGTGAACAATCAGCCCCAGCATTTT. Translating gives CASSLEWMGTVNNQPQHF.

Only a few counts were recorded for this clone. The chain joins TRBV4-1 to TRBJ2-6; 7 nucleotides align to TRBD1. Germline values: CDR1 MGHRA, CDR2 YSYEKL. J lost 4 bases, V lost 0 bases, and 6 bases had no gene match. The CDR3 loop spans 17 amino acids. The CDR3 DNA reads as TGCGCCAGCAGCCAAGAAGAACAGGGGTCCGGGGCCAACGTCCTGACTTTC. It specifies CASSQEEQGSGANVLTF.

This chain joins TRBV6-1 and TRBJ2-3, with no clear D. The CDR3 loop spans 13 amino acids. Trimming cost V 4 bases and J 2 bases, with 7 bases left between them. CDR1 MNHNS and CDR2 SASEGT come from the germline V gene. For the CDR3, the DNA is TGTGCCAGCAGTGGAGCTAACACAGATACGCAGTATTTT. As protein: CASSGANTDTQYF.

The chain recombines TRBV28 with TRBJ1-2; 9 bases line up with TRBD1. Per the germline V gene, CDR1 is MDHEN and CDR2 is SYDVKM. The CDR3 covers 15 residues. Losses at the gene ends were 5 bases for V and 6 bases for J; bases not matched to a gene: 10. The CDR3 DNA follows: TGTGCCAGCAGTCGCGGGACAGGGAGGCTAGATGGCTACACCTTC. Protein sequence: CASSRGTGRLDGYTF.

V usage is TRBV5-1 and J usage is TRBJ2-5; the match to TRBD1 covers 7 bases. The better agreement between TRBJ2-7 and the DNA end casts doubt on the J call. This CDR3 has 13 amino acids. Germline CDR1 is SGHRS and CDR2 is YFSETQ. The CDR3 protein is CASRQGQTYEQYF. Written as DNA, the CDR3 is TGCGCCAGCAGACAGGGACAGACCTACGAGCAGTACTTC.

This clone turned up a few times. This chain uses TRBV11-2 with TRBJ1-4; 12 positions match TRBD1. The CDR3 extends over 16 amino acids. Germline values: CDR1 SGHAT, CDR2 FQNNGV. V gave up 5 bases and J gave up 7 bases; unmatched junction bases: 8. The CDR3 is CASSKGTGGVSEKLFF. The CDR3, as DNA: TGTGCCAGCAGCAAAGGGACAGGGGGCGTTAGTGAAAAACTGTTTTTT.

This chain joins TRBV10-3 and TRBJ1-4; 7 positions agree with TRBD1. The V and J ends lost 5 bases and 3 bases, in that order; junction bases with no gene match: 15. This CDR3 has 18 amino acids. Per germline, CDR1 ENHRY and CDR2 SYGVKD. CDR3 sequence: CAISRTPTGRYSNEKLFF. In DNA, the CDR3 is TGTGCCATCAGTCGAACTCCGACAGGGAGGTATTCTAATGAAAAACTGTTTTTT.

This chain connects TRBV28 to TRBJ1-2; 10 bases align to TRBD1. Germline lookup yields CDR1 MDHEN and CDR2 SYDVKM. The CDR3 loop spans 19 amino acids. Trimming removed 6 bases from V and 0 bases from J; junction bases left unmatched: 16. CDR3 sequence reads: CASRSPAGTGVGANYGYTF. Here the CDR3 DNA reads TGTGCCAGCAGATCACCTGCCGGGACAGGGGTAGGGGCTAACTATGGCTACACCTTC.

J is TRBJ2-7 and V is TRBV13; 8 bases match TRBD2. The CDR3 is 12 residues long. With 2 bases clipped from V and 6 bases from J, the junction kept 0 bases outside the gene matches. Germline CDR1 is PRHDT and CDR2 is FYEKMQ (reference sequence). CDR3 loop: CASSLSGSEQYF. The CDR3 DNA follows: TGTGCCAGCAGCTTAAGCGGGAGCGAGCAGTACTTC.

The chain employs TRBV7-8 and TRBJ2-5, with D uncertain. Germline V gene sequence: CDR1 SGHVS, CDR2 FQNEAQ. Trimming pared 3 bases from V and 0 bases from J, leaving 8 bases between. This CDR3 region has 14 residues. DNA of the CDR3: TGTGCCAGCAGCTTCCGTACTGACCAAGAGACCCAGTACTTC. Protein: CASSFRTDQETQYF.

The V and J genes are TRBV5-1 and TRBJ2-7; D gene ambiguous. V dropped 2 bases and J dropped 2 bases, with 14 bases sitting between them. Germline V gene lookup returns CDR1 SGHRS and CDR2 YFSETQ. CDR3 length: 15 amino acids. CDR3 loop: CASSFGRWAAYEQYF. The CDR3 DNA is TGCGCCAGCAGCTTCGGCAGATGGGCCGCCTACGAGCAGTACTTC.

The chain uses TRBV6-5 and TRBJ2-3; 9 bases are shared with TRBD2. The CDR3 contains 15 residues. CDR1 and CDR2 from the germline V gene are MNHEY and SVGAGI. Losses at the gene ends were 0 bases for V and 4 bases for J; bases not matched to a gene: 2. CDR3 sequence (DNA): TGTGCCAGCAGTTACTCTAGCGGGAGCCCAGATACGCAGTATTTT. It codes for CASSYSSGSPDTQYF.

This clone was recorded once. The CDR3: CASSSPRGAGVYEQYF. In nucleotides, the CDR3 is TGTGCCAGCAGCAGCCCGAGGGGAGCGGGAGTATACGAGCAGTACTTC. This chain connects TRBV11-2 to TRBJ2-7; 8 bases map to TRBD2. The junction had 13 bases not matched to a gene; V was cut back by 5 bases and J by 4 bases. The CDR3 totals 16 residues. Germline V gene lookup returns CDR1 SGHAT and CDR2 FQNNGV.

The V gene is TRBV30, the J gene TRBJ1-1; D unresolved. Looked up from germline, CDR1 is GTSNPN and CDR2 is SVGIG (reference sequence). Trimming took off 4 bases at V and 3 bases at J, with 12 bases between the two ends. This CDR3 comprises 13 residues. This chain's CDR3 is CAWTPYPHTEAFF. The CDR3 nucleotides are TGTGCCTGGACCCCCTATCCTCACACTGAAGCTTTCTTT.

The rearrangement links TRBV7-8 to TRBJ1-5, with D unclear. The germline gives CDR1 SGHVS, CDR2 FQNEAQ. The CDR3 extends over 15 amino acids. Trimming cost V 1 base and J 7 bases, with 14 bases left between them. CDR3 in amino acids: CASSLGAQHGQPQHF. As DNA, the CDR3 is TGTGCCAGCAGCTTAGGCGCACAGCACGGACAGCCCCAGCATTTT.

V gene TRBV11-1 combines with J gene TRBJ2-7; possible D gene TRBD1, 5 bases. V lost 5 bases and J lost 3, with 11 bases in between. CDR1 is SGHAT, CDR2 FQDESV, per germline (reference sequence). The CDR3 consists of 13 residues. This CDR3 reads CASSRSGHYEQYF. The DNA of the CDR3 is TGTGCCAGCAGCCGATCCGGACACTACGAGCAGTACTTC.

The chain links TRBV7-2 to TRBJ2-7, with a possible D match to TRBD2 (5 bases). V lost 5 bases, J lost 4 bases, and 9 bases lay in between. Germline V gives CDR1 SGHTA, CDR2 FQGNSA. This CDR3 region has 12 residues. DNA of the CDR3: TGTGCCAGCAGCCCTAGCCGGTACGAGCAGTACTTC. This sequence encodes CASSPSRYEQYF.

The CDR3 loop is CASSLERGYGYTF. The CDR3 coding sequence is TGTGCCAGCAGCTTAGAACGGGGCTATGGCTACACCTTC. V gene TRBV11-2 combines with J gene TRBJ1-2; no clear D gene. Germline CDR1 and CDR2: SGHAT and FQNNGV. This CDR3 has 13 residues. V was trimmed by 0 bases and J by 4 bases, leaving 6 bases between them.

V gene TRBV6-1 combines with J gene TRBJ2-1, with TRBD1 matching 9 bases. CDR3 length equals 14 residues. Trimming took 6 bases from V and 6 from J; bases not matched to a gene: 6. Looked up from germline, CDR1 is MNHNS and CDR2 is SASEGT. CDR3 protein: CASRKTGGLNEQFF. The DNA of the CDR3 is TGTGCCAGCAGAAAGACAGGGGGTCTCAATGAGCAGTTCTTC.

In the case of this clone: The junction departs from germline at one end; a sequencing error may be responsible. V usage is TRBV11-2 and J usage is TRBJ1-1; TRBD1 might be the D (5 bases). Germline V lookup: CDR1 SGHAT, CDR2 FQNNGV. The CDR3 is 12 amino acids. The CDR3 region is CVSSLATGEAFF. The CDR3 DNA reads as TGTGTCAGCAGCTTAGCCACAGGTGAAGCTTTCTTT.

This chain connects TRBV10-3 to TRBJ2-3; 14 bases align to TRBD2. The V gene end was trimmed by 10 bases and the J gene end by 6 bases; junction bases not matched to a gene: 9. Germline CDR1 reads ENHRY; CDR2 reads SYGVKD. The CDR3 is made up of 15 amino acids. CDR3 nucleotides: TGTGCCACAGGACTAGCGGGAGGCCCCATGGATACGCAGTATTTT. Its translation is CATGLAGGPMDTQYF.